This TCR beta chain was retrieved from a study of identical twins. General study findings and limits: Monozygotic twins shared more out-of-frame TCR alpha than recombination models predicted.

Germline CDR1 SGHTA, CDR2 FQGNSA. Trimming at V came to 3 bases and at J to 5 bases, leaving 7 bases not matched to a gene. The CDR3 is made up of 14 amino acids. TCRdb reprocessed the 5' RACE reads with MiXCR, giving one entry per CDR3 protein. The sample contains 470,000 or so distinct CDR3 sequences, roughly a quarter of which appear only once. With respect to this clonotype: Its antigen is not identified.

These data also featured in a second study, about T cells expressing NK-cell markers. This second report adds: Seropositivity for HCMV was found in most of the eight sequenced donors, with one seronegative. Several experiments employed an anti-gamma-delta TCR antibody to confine sorting to alpha-beta TCR T cells. Topping the CD3+CD56-NKG2C+ fraction as well were these clonotypes, in a handful of donors.

The V and J genes are TRBV7-2 and TRBJ2-7, with TRBD1 matching over 7 bases. The TCR originated in a woman aged 18 to 35 in good health. The sequenced sample consisted of CD4+ T cells sorted from blood. The CDR3 DNA follows: TGTGCCAGCAGCTTCCCAGGGGGAAGAGACGAGCAGTACTTC. Translation gives CASSFPGGRDEQYF.